The rows below give T cell receptor beta chains drawn from one sample of a study of OX40 agonist ivuxolimab in advanced cancers. Sequencing was performed with immunoSEQ multiplex PCR; in TCRdb, only in-frame clones are kept and a portion is missing. The data contain approximately 60,000 clones, 80% to 90% of them singletons. This specimen consisted of CD4+ or CD8+ T cells sorted from blood, obtained in a trial of the OX40 agonist ivuxolimab. These receptors all come from an adult with an advanced solid tumor such as melanoma, head and neck, liver or kidney cancer. CDR3s include the opening cysteine and the closing phenylalanine or tryptophan. A D gene is named only where the DNA matches it firmly. For some rows the clone size is stated as once, few or many, or as a class when expanded; others skip it.

>NA|NA|TRBV2|TRBJ2-2
CASSLQGGDTGELFF
TGTGCCAGCAGTCTACAGGGAGGGGACACCGGGGAGCTGTTTTTT
>NA|NA|TRBV5-5|TRBJ1-6
CASSLNLMQGWNSPLHF
TGTGCCAGCAGCTTGAACCTCATGCAGGGGTGGAATTCACCCCTCCACTTT
>TRBD1|NA|TRBV5-1|TRBJ1-1
CASLPQGNAEAFF
TGCGCCAGCCTCCCACAGGGGAATGCTGAAGCTTTCTTT
>NA|NA|TRBV15|TRBJ1-1
CATSRDLMGRGRGNTEAFF
TGTGCCACCAGCAGAGATCTAATGGGCAGGGGAAGAGGGAACACTGAAGCTTTCTTT
>NA|few|TRBV7-8|TRBJ2-3
CASSRRATDTQYF
TGTGCCAGCAGCCGCAGGGCGACAGATACGCAGTATTTT
>NA|NA|TRBV7-9|TRBJ2-2
CASSSTPRDTGELFF
TGTGCCAGCAGCTCCACACCCAGGGACACCGGGGAGCTGTTTTTT
>NA|NA|TRBV7-9|TRBJ1-2
CASSLDLLSYGYTF
TGTGCCAGCAGCTTAGACCTCTTGTCCTATGGCTACACCTTC
>TRBD1|NA|TRBV7-3|TRBJ2-3
CASSLRPGQGADTQYF
TGTGCCAGCAGCTTAAGGCCGGGACAGGGGGCAGATACGCAGTATTTT
>NA|NA|TRBV7-5|TRBJ2-3
CARRSEDGSSTDTQYF
TGTGCCAGAAGGTCCGAGGACGGTTCTAGCACAGATACGCAGTATTTT
>NA|NA|TRBV7-9|TRBJ1-1
CASSLAGGGNTEAFF
TGTGCCAGCAGCTTAGCCGGCGGGGGGAACACTGAAGCTTTCTTT
>NA|NA|TRBV19|TRBJ1-6
CASSLISPGLSNSPLHF
TGTGCCAGTAGTCTAATTTCTCCGGGACTCTCAAATTCACCCCTCCACTTT
>TRBD2|NA|TRBV7-6|TRBJ2-3
CASSLGRLAGGTDTQYF
TGTGCCAGCAGCTTAGGGCGGCTAGCGGGGGGCACGGATACGCAGTATTTT
>TRBD1|NA|TRBV6-1|TRBJ1-5
CASSDRGRTMSNQPQHF
TGTGCCAGCAGTGACAGGGGGCGCACGATGAGCAATCAGCCCCAGCATTTT
>TRBD2|NA|TRBV19|TRBJ2-1
CASSVGTSGGYNEQFF
TGTGCCAGTAGTGTCGGGACTAGCGGGGGTTACAATGAGCAGTTCTTC
>NA|NA|TRBV19|TRBJ2-2
CASSTVLRNTGELFF
TGTGCCAGTAGTACAGTACTGAGAAACACCGGGGAGCTGTTTTTT
>NA|NA|TRBV7-9|TRBJ2-7
CASTVSPKYEQYF
TGTGCCAGCACCGTTTCCCCTAAGTACGAGCAGTACTTC
>NA|NA|TRBV2|TRBJ1-1
CASSTWHTEAFF
TGTGCCAGCAGTACTTGGCACACTGAAGCTTTCTTT
>NA|NA|TRBV18|TRBJ1-2
CASSPSWGISGYTF
TGTGCCAGCTCACCCTCGTGGGGGATATCGGGCTACACCTTC
>NA|NA|TRBV11-1|TRBJ2-1
CASSSAHSYNEQFF
TGTGCCAGCAGCTCCGCCCACTCCTACAATGAGCAGTTCTTC
>NA|NA|TRBV12-5|TRBJ1-1
CASGLGLTMNTEAFF
TGTGCTAGTGGTTTGGGGCTCACTATGAACACTGAAGCTTTCTTT
>NA|once|TRBV6-5|TRBJ2-5
CASHSIQASWETQYF
TGTGCCAGCCATTCTATACAGGCTAGCTGGGAGACCCAGTACTTC
>NA|NA|TRBV5-5|TRBJ1-1
CASSPRSRNTEAFF
TGTGCCAGCAGCCCCCGGTCCAGGAACACTGAAGCTTTCTTT
>TRBD1|NA|TRBV7-3|TRBJ1-1
CASSLTGGEAFF
TGTGCCAGCAGCCTAACAGGGGGGGAAGCTTTCTTT
>TRBD1|NA|TRBV5-1|TRBJ2-7
CASQGQGANEQYF
TGCGCCAGCCAGGGACAGGGGGCCAACGAGCAGTACTTC
>NA|few|TRBV5-1|TRBJ2-6
CASSYYRDTGANVLTF
TGCGCCAGCAGCTACTACAGGGATACTGGGGCCAACGTCCTGACTTTC
>NA|NA|TRBV28|TRBJ2-1
CASTADRYNEQFF
TGTGCCAGCACCGCCGACAGGTACAATGAGCAGTTCTTC
>TRBD2|NA|TRBV27|TRBJ2-7
CASAKGRAYEQYF
TGTGCCAGCGCTAAAGGGAGGGCCTACGAGCAGTACTTC
>TRBD1|NA|TRBV12-5|TRBJ2-7
CASGTGQGGEQYF
TGTGCTAGTGGTACGGGACAGGGAGGGGAGCAGTACTTC
>NA|NA|TRBV7-9|TRBJ2-2
CASSLARTSNTGELFF
TGTGCCAGCAGCTTAGCCCGGACATCGAACACCGGGGAGCTGTTTTTT
>NA|NA|TRBV10-3|TRBJ2-7
CAISIGYEQYF
TGTGCCATCAGTATCGGCTACGAGCAGTACTTC
>NA|medium-sized|TRBV19|TRBJ1-5
CASSIWTGQPQHF
TGTGCCAGTAGTATTTGGACGGGACAGCCCCAGCATTTT
>NA|NA|TRBV6-1|TRBJ2-4
CASSDRPRDGQYF
TGTGCCAGCAGTGACCGCCCCCGGGACGGACAGTACTTC
>TRBD1|NA|TRBV27|TRBJ2-5
CASSLRDRGGETQYF
TGTGCCAGCAGTTTAAGGGACAGGGGAGGGGAGACCCAGTACTTC
>NA|NA|TRBV2|TRBJ2-5
CASSEETQYF
TGTGCCAGCAGTGAAGAGACCCAGTACTTC
>NA|once|TRBV28|TRBJ1-1
CASSFLNTEAFF
TGTGCCAGCAGTTTTCTGAACACTGAAGCTTTCTTT
>NA|NA|TRBV5-1|TRBJ1-4
CASSKAPPATNEKLFF
TGCGCCAGCAGCAAGGCCCCGCCTGCAACTAATGAAAAACTGTTTTTT
>TRBD1|NA|TRBV7-8|TRBJ1-5
CASSFQGTGGQPQHF
TGTGCCAGCAGCTTCCAGGGTACAGGGGGTCAGCCCCAGCATTTT
>NA|NA|TRBV5-1|TRBJ2-6
CASSLQGSSGANVLTF
TGCGCCAGCAGCTTACAGGGAAGCTCTGGGGCCAACGTCCTGACTTTC
>NA|NA|TRBV9|TRBJ2-5
CASSVGEFQETQYF
TGTGCCAGCAGCGTAGGGGAATTCCAAGAGACCCAGTACTTC
>NA|NA|TRBV7-3|TRBJ2-7
CASSPGRSYEQYF
TGTGCCAGCAGCCCGGGCAGGTCCTACGAGCAGTACTTC
>NA|NA|TRBV28|TRBJ2-7
CASSRAGTFSYEQYF
TGTGCCAGCAGCCGCGCCGGGACATTCTCCTACGAGCAGTACTTC